The T cell receptor beta chain under discussion was sequenced for a study of blood T cell repertoires in COVID-19 (dated by TCRdb to 2018 to 2020). General notes on the study: Samples from collaborators originated in the United States, Italy and Spain and spanned both the acute and convalescent phases of COVID-19. Sample metadata almost always included a de-identified subject ID, COVID-19 status, age in years and sex. Samples came from the ongoing ImmuneRACE study (first 160 participants) plus 1,254 subjects from 6 global collaborators. The prospective study material was composed of cDNA or gDNA derived from T cells, B-cell-depleted T cells, or PBMCs. Where available, HLA class I and class II types were obtained from metadata supplied by the sample provider rather than from assay-based typing. Deeply sampled blood TCRbeta repertoires from subjects exposed to, actively infected with, or recovered from COVID-19 were included in the dataset. The repertoires were made available in a free public database intended to serve as a resource for research on the immune response to SARS-CoV-2. Points the paper makes about the study in general: Clinical and demographic metadata were provided uncurated, with the amount varying by source and participant.

TCRbeta CDR3 regions were amplified from genomic DNA by means of the immunoSEQ Assay, a bias-controlled multiplex PCR. Processing in the source paper ran as follows. Nucleated cell counts per sample were estimated from amplification of reference gene primers within the assay. Sequence reads were collapsed and filtered to measure the absolute abundance of every unique TCRbeta CDR3 rearrangement. For each sample, productive Simpson clonality was calculated as the square root of Simpson's diversity index over productive rearrangements. Imported from immuneACCESS, the table was reduced by TCRdb to in-frame sequences with V and J called. These copies leave out some clones; in studies compared against another copy, an unresolved V gene accounts for under half, and the cause of the remainder is not known. V, J and clone size derive from that table, while D and trimming were established from the DNA sequence. The sample yields around 170,000 clones; about 88% were counted once. The ten largest clones represent under 30% of the sample.

The collaborating institutions used their own protocols to collect whole blood in K2EDTA tubes. Collaborator samples were shipped for TCRbeta analysis as frozen whole blood, isolated PBMCs, or DNA extracted from either sample type. On this clone: Its antigen remains unidentified. Per-base qualities were not stored, and no clone one base away is much larger.

The sequence was obtained from a man in his fifties or sixties with acute or convalescent COVID-19. Source material: peripheral blood.

For the CDR3, the sequence is CASSYPPDRGLYEQYF. The DNA is TGTGCCAGCAGTTACCCCCCGGACAGGGGGCTCTACGAGCAGTACTTC. The sequence is built from TRBV6-2 or TRBV6-3 and TRBJ2-7, and 11 bases in between align with TRBD1. Here V drops 2 bases and J drops 3 bases, and the junction holds 6 bases not matched to any gene. Counted from cysteine to phenylalanine, this CDR3 has 16 amino acids. Only CDR3 DNA remains: 48 bases, in frame from the first base. CDR1 and CDR2 are read off the germline V gene as MNHEY and SVGEGT.